These 24 T cell receptor beta chains came from one sample sequenced in a study of blood T cell repertoires in COVID-19. Assay: immunoSEQ multiplex PCR; the TCRdb copy retains only in-frame clones and omits some. Of almost 500,000 clones listed, about nine tenths are singletons. The sample consisted of PBMCs or T cells enriched from blood (not recorded which). These receptor sequences come from a woman between 55 and 75 years old who had recovered from COVID-19.

The chain uses TRBV7-2 and TRBJ2-1, with D maybe TRBD2 (5 bases). Trimming removed 3 bases at V and 10 bases at J, with 10 bases between. There are 12 residues in the CDR3. Germline values: CDR1 SGHTA, CDR2 FQGNSA. The CDR3 nucleotides read TGTGCCAGCAGCTTCTTCGCGGGCGAGCAGTTCTTC. It yields the protein CASSFFAGEQFF.

The CDR3 DNA follows: TGCGCCAGCAGCCAGACTCCAGGGGGCACTGAAGCTTTCTTT. Its translation is CASSQTPGGTEAFF. The J gene is TRBJ1-1, the V gene TRBV5-1; 7 nucleotides align to TRBD1. In germline, CDR1 is SGHRS, CDR2 YFSETQ. V lost 4 bases to trimming and J lost 4 bases; unmatched junction nucleotides: 7. This CDR3 is 14 amino acids long.

This sequence joins TRBV15 and TRBJ2-2, with TRBD2 matching 7 bases. The ends lost 0 bases at V and 0 bases at J; junction bases unmatched: 7. This CDR3 comprises 18 residues. Germline V gives CDR1 LNHNV, CDR2 YYDKDF (reference sequence). The chain's CDR3 is CATSRDRSGVPNTGELFF. In nucleotides, the CDR3 is TGTGCCACCAGCAGAGATCGGAGCGGGGTTCCGAACACCGGGGAGCTGTTTTTT. The entire variable domain, with the rest obtained from reference TRBV15 and TRBJ2-2, is as follows: DAMVIQNPRYQVTQFGKPVTLSCSQTLNHNVMYWYQQKSSQAPKLLFHYYDKDFNNEADTPDNFQSRRPNTSFCFLDIRSPGLGDTAMYLCATSRDRSGVPNTGELFFGEGSRLTVL.

This clone appeared a few times. This CDR3 is CASRGQGRETQYF. Written as DNA, the CDR3 is TGTGCCAGCAGAGGACAGGGTCGAGAGACCCAGTACTTC. The chain employs TRBV2 and TRBJ2-5; 8 positions match TRBD1. The CDR3 extends over 13 amino acids. Looked up from germline, CDR1 is SNHLY and CDR2 is FYNNEI. J gave up 4 bases and V 6 bases, and 4 bases lay outside the gene matches.

The chain recombines TRBV30 with TRBJ1-6, with 9 bases identical to TRBD1. Per germline, CDR1 GTSNPN and CDR2 SVGIG (reference sequence). The CDR3 has 13 residues. V lost 5 bases to trimming and J lost 10 bases; unmatched junction nucleotides: 6. The CDR3 reads CAWDRGIDSPLHF. In DNA form, the CDR3 reads TGTGCCTGGGACAGGGGGATTGACTCACCCCTCCACTTT.

This clone was observed once. The chain couples TRBV6-5 to TRBJ2-3; D not certain. Looked up from germline, CDR1 is MNHEY and CDR2 is SVGAGI. CDR3 length equals 13 residues. V shed 7 bases and J shed 2 bases, with 10 bases lying between them. CDR3 residues: CASKFPYTDTQYF. The DNA of the CDR3 is TGTGCCAGCAAGTTCCCCTACACAGATACGCAGTATTTT.

The gene calls are TRBV2 and TRBJ2-1; no firm D call. CDR3 size: 16 residues. Trimming took off 4 bases at V and 0 bases at J, with 13 bases between the two ends. Germline-derived CDR1 and CDR2 are SNHLY and FYNNEI. The CDR3 reads CASSGAPVGSYNEQFF. Here the CDR3 DNA reads TGTGCCAGCAGTGGGGCCCCCGTCGGCTCCTACAATGAGCAGTTCTTC.

The V and J genes are TRBV7-2 and TRBJ1-2; 7 positions agree with TRBD1. The CDR3 is made up of 15 amino acids. Germline trimming cut 2 bases from V and 8 bases from J; bases unmatched to any gene: 11. The germline CDR1 and CDR2 sequences are SGHTA and FQGNSA. The CDR3 DNA reads TGTGCCAGCAGCTTAAGGCCGGGACAGCTCCTGGGCTACACCTTC. This encodes CASSLRPGQLLGYTF.

The gene calls are TRBV7-9 and TRBJ2-7; tentatively, D is TRBD1 (6 bases). The CDR3 spans 16 residues. Germline V CDR1 and CDR2: SEHNR, FQNEAQ (reference sequence). Between the trimmed V and J ends, which lost 5 bases and 0 bases, there was a span of 17 bases. This chain's CDR3 is CASSDTGHETSYEQYF. The CDR3 DNA follows: TGTGCCAGCAGCGATACGGGACACGAAACCTCCTACGAGCAGTACTTC. The full variable domain, its missing parts supplied by reference TRBV7-9 and TRBJ2-7, is DTGVSQNPRHKITKRGQNVTFRCDPISEHNRLYWYRQTLGQGPEFLTYFQNEAQLEKSRLLSDRFSAERPKGSFSTLEIQRTEQGDSAMYLCASSDTGHETSYEQYFGPGTRLTVT.

J is TRBJ2-6 and V is TRBV3-1 (or the pseudogene TRBV3-2); 8 positions match TRBD1. Germline CDR1 and CDR2: LGHDT and YNNKEL (reference sequence). With 2 bases clipped from V and 3 bases from J, the junction kept 3 bases outside the gene matches. CDR3 length: 16 residues. DNA for the CDR3: TGTGCCAGCAGCCAACTCAGGGGGCTTGGGGCCAACGTCCTGACTTTC. Translation: CASSQLRGLGANVLTF.

The V and J genes are TRBV7-2 and TRBJ1-3; D unclear. The V end lost 3 bases, the J end lost 6 bases, and 9 bases lay between the germline ends. There are 13 residues in the CDR3. Germline V gene lookup returns CDR1 SGHTA and CDR2 FQGNSA. As DNA, the CDR3 is TGTGCCAGCAGCTTTTCGAAGCAAAACACCATATATTTT. Translated: CASSFSKQNTIYF. Looking up the rest from reference TRBV7-2 and TRBJ1-3 gives the full variable domain: GAGVSQSPSNKVTEKGKDVELRCDPISGHTALYWYRQSLGQGLEFLIYFQGNSAPDKSGLPSDRFSAERTGGSVSTLTIQRTQQEDSAVYLCASSFSKQNTIYFGEGSWLTVV.

The chain recombines TRBV19 with TRBJ1-5, with a weak D call TRBD1 (5 bases). V was shortened by 5 bases and J by 5 bases, with 16 bases between the two germline ends. Germline-derived CDR1 and CDR2 are LNHDA and SQIVND (reference sequence). The CDR3 is 15 residues long. CDR3 nucleotide sequence: TGTGCCAGTAGTTACTACCGGGGGACGGATCAGCCCCAGCATTTT. Protein sequence: CASSYYRGTDQPQHF. Together with reference TRBV19 and TRBJ1-5, the CDR3 gives the full variable domain: DGGITQSPKYLFRKEGQNVTLSCEQNLNHDAMYWYRQDPGQGLRLIYYSQIVNDFQKGDIAEGYSVSREKKESFPLTVTSAQKNPTAFYLCASSYYRGTDQPQHFGDGTRLSIL.

This sequence joins TRBV20-1 and TRBJ2-1; 7 bases fit TRBD1. The CDR3 consists of 14 residues. Unmatched junction bases numbered 6, after V lost 3 bases and J lost 4 bases. From germline, CDR1 is DFQATT and CDR2 SNEGSKA (reference sequence). This chain's CDR3 is CSASGQVLYNEQFF. The CDR3 DNA reads TGCAGTGCTAGTGGACAGGTACTATACAATGAGCAGTTCTTC.

V usage is TRBV5-1 and J usage is TRBJ1-6; 9 nucleotides agree with TRBD1. The CDR3 length is 15 residues. CDR1 is SGHRS and CDR2 is YFSETQ in the germline V gene. J lost 9 bases, V lost 0 bases, and 4 bases had no gene match. The CDR3 spells CASSLEGQGTSPLHF. The CDR3 nucleotides are TGCGCCAGCAGCTTGGAGGGACAGGGTACTTCACCCCTCCACTTT.

Details on this clone: At the DNA level, this CDR3 is encoded by other sequences in the same sample as well. V usage is TRBV9 and J usage is TRBJ1-3; D is unclear. CDR1 is SGDLS and CDR2 is YYNGEE in the germline V gene. The CDR3 consists of 15 residues. The germline V and J ends were trimmed by 0 bases and 0 bases, with 7 bases remaining between them. CDR3 in DNA: TGTGCCAGCAGCGTAGAGGGAGGCTCTGGAAACACCATATATTTT. Amino acid sequence: CASSVEGGSGNTIYF.

This chain links TRBV6-5 with TRBJ1-2; the match to TRBD1 covers 11 bases. V was clipped by 6 bases and J by 4 bases; unmatched bases: 4. This CDR3 contains 14 residues. The V gene's germline CDR1 is MNHEY and CDR2 SVGAGI. This CDR3 reads CASRGTGGIYGYTF. The CDR3 bases are TGTGCCAGCAGAGGGACAGGGGGAATCTATGGCTACACCTTC.

The J gene is TRBJ1-4, the V gene TRBV7-9; TRBD1 matches 8 bases. Looked up from germline, CDR1 is SEHNR and CDR2 is FQNEAQ (reference sequence). The CDR3 is made up of 17 amino acids. V trimming: 3 bases; J trimming: 0 bases; junction bases outside the gene matches: 6. In nucleotides, the CDR3 is TGTGCCAGCAGCTTGGGGGACAGGATTGCAACTAATGAAAAACTGTTTTTT. Encoded protein: CASSLGDRIATNEKLFF.

Comments on this clone: The same CDR3 can be traced to other DNA sequences in this sample. V is TRBV5-1 and J is TRBJ1-1; 9 bases line up with TRBD1. The ends lost 4 bases at V and 1 base at J; junction bases unmatched: 2. Looked up from germline, CDR1 is SGHRS and CDR2 is YFSETQ. CDR3 length equals 14 residues. As DNA, the CDR3 is TGCGCCAGCAGCGGGGGACAGGGGAACACTGAAGCTTTCTTT. Its translation is CASSGGQGNTEAFF.

The chain links TRBV5-1 to TRBJ1-6; 7 positions match TRBD1. V lost 1 base, J lost 7 bases, and 5 bases stayed unmatched. Per germline, CDR1 SGHRS and CDR2 YFSETQ. CDR3 length: 15 amino acids. CDR3 sequence: CASSLQTGYNSPLHF. DNA for the CDR3: TGCGCCAGCAGCTTGCAGACAGGGTACAATTCACCCCTCCACTTT.

The rearrangement links TRBV29-1 to TRBJ2-1; TRBD2 matches 7 bases. Germline V CDR1 and CDR2: SQVTM, ANQGSEA. V lost 5 bases and J lost 4; bases outside the gene matches: 8. The CDR3 loop spans 14 amino acids. The chain's CDR3 is CSVPPGGLYNEQFF. CDR3 coding DNA: TGCAGCGTTCCACCGGGGGGTCTATACAATGAGCAGTTCTTC.

This chain joins TRBV6-1 and TRBJ1-6, with TRBD1 identical over 8 bases. The CDR3 covers 13 residues. V trimming: 6 bases; J trimming: 10 bases; junction bases outside the gene matches: 5. The germline V gene encodes CDR1 MNHNS and CDR2 SASEGT. CDR3 nucleotide sequence: TGTGCCAGCAGCCGAGACAGGGGCTCACCCCTCCACTTT. Protein: CASSRDRGSPLHF.

This clone was observed once. The chain is built from TRBV10-2 and TRBJ2-7; 7 bases map to TRBD2. Per the germline V gene, CDR1 is WSHSY and CDR2 is SAAADI. CDR3 size: 17 residues. Germline trimming cut 6 bases from V and 1 base from J; bases unmatched to any gene: 15. In nucleotides, the CDR3 is TGCGCCAGCAGGAGGAAGGGAGGGGTGGGTGAATCCTACGAGCAGTACTTC. Residues: CASRRKGGVGESYEQYF.

The V gene is TRBV15, the J gene TRBJ2-7; no definite D call. The CDR3 contains 14 residues. Trimming removed 0 bases at V and 3 bases at J, with 9 bases between. The germline V gene has CDR1 LNHNV and CDR2 YYDKDF (reference sequence). The CDR3 coding sequence is TGTGCCACCAGCAGAGAGAGGCGGAACTACGAGCAGTACGTC. Its translation is CATSRERRNYEQYV.

The chain couples TRBV5-4 to TRBJ1-6, with D perhaps TRBD1 (5 bases). CDR1 SGHNT and CDR2 YYREEE come from the germline V gene (reference sequence). The CDR3 loop spans 15 amino acids. The ends were cut back, 0 bases at V and 10 bases at J, with 14 bases in the middle. Here the CDR3 DNA reads TGTGCCAGCAGCTTGGGGGAGGGCGGGGGATCACCCCTCCACTTT. Its translation: CASSLGEGGGSPLHF.